Below, 6 T cell receptor beta chains from the same sample are listed, as sequenced in a study of T-cell reconstitution after alpha-beta-depleted transplantation in children. Unique molecular identifiers were incorporated when the TCRbeta library was constructed. TCRdb re-called the PCR reads through MiXCR, storing one row per CDR3 protein. The sample records around 300,000 distinct CDR3 sequences, approximately 23% being singletons. Material: PBMCs, mostly from graft donor cells, obtained 180 days after TCRalphabeta/CD19-depleted stem cell transplant. These receptors were obtained from a male patient between 10 and 17 years old who had a stem cell transplant for acute lymphoblastic leukemia, so the T cells may come from the graft donor.

The chain links TRBV24-1 to TRBJ2-7; tentatively, D is TRBD2 (6 bases). Trimming removed 1 base at V and 5 bases at J, with 14 bases between. Germline V gene lookup returns CDR1 KGHDR and CDR2 SFDVKD. The CDR3 contains 15 residues. CDR3 in amino acids: CATSDFFGSRHEQYF. The CDR3 DNA reads TGTGCCACCAGTGATTTTTTCGGGAGTAGGCACGAGCAGTACTTC.

V gene TRBV4-1 combines with J gene TRBJ2-1; D may be TRBD2 (5 bases). This CDR3 region has 16 residues. CDR1 and CDR2 (germline): MGHRA, YSYEKL. The V and J ends lost 0 bases and 7 bases respectively, with 16 bases between them. The CDR3 DNA is TGCGCCAGCAGCCAAGATGATCTAGGAGGAGTTAATGAGCAGTTCTTC. Translation gives CASSQDDLGGVNEQFF.

V gene TRBV20-1 combines with J gene TRBJ1-2; the D is unclear. This CDR3 is built from 10 residues. V was clipped by 6 bases and J by 6 bases, with 8 bases between them. Germline loops: CDR1 DFQATT, CDR2 SNEGSKA (reference sequence). Written as DNA, the CDR3 is TGCAGTGCCACTGGAAATGGCTACACCTTC. Its protein is CSATGNGYTF.

This clonotype was counted ten times or more. The chain carries TRBV28 and TRBJ2-3; a possible D gene is TRBD2 (6 bases). The CDR3 is 16 amino acids. V dropped 6 bases and J dropped 4 bases, with 20 bases sitting between them. The germline V gene encodes CDR1 MDHEN and CDR2 SYDVKM. The CDR3 DNA sequence: TGTGCCAGCAGCCTGGGGGGAGGTGGTTTATCAGATACGCAGTATTTT. This gives the protein CASSLGGGGLSDTQYF.

The gene calls are TRBV25-1 and TRBJ2-5; 12 bases map to TRBD2. Germline CDR1 MGHDK, CDR2 SYGVNS. The CDR3 totals 16 residues. Unmatched junction bases numbered 8, after V lost 4 bases and J lost 5 bases. The CDR3 protein is CASSAKTSGSGETQYF. In DNA, the CDR3 is TGTGCCAGCAGTGCCAAGACTAGCGGGAGCGGTGAGACCCAGTACTTC. Full variable domain (rest looked up from reference TRBV25-1 and TRBJ2-5): EADIYQTPRYLVIGTGKKITLECSQTMGHDKMYWYQQDPGMELHLIHYSYGVNSTEKGDLSSESTVSRIRTEHFPLTLESARPSHTSQYLCASSAKTSGSGETQYFGPGTRLLVL.

The chain carries TRBV3-1 and TRBJ2-4; a weak D match, TRBD1 (6 bases). V was trimmed by 0 bases and J by 1 base, leaving 10 bases between them. The germline V gene encodes CDR1 LGHDT and CDR2 YNNKEL (reference sequence). The CDR3 consists of 16 residues. DNA of the CDR3: TGTGCCAGCAGCCAAGATTTTGGGGGCGCCAAAAACATTCAGTACTTC. It codes for CASSQDFGGAKNIQYF. Full variable domain (remainder filled in from reference TRBV3-1 and TRBJ2-4): DTAVSQTPKYLVTQMGNDKSIKCEQNLGHDTMYWYKQDSKKFLKIMFSYNNKELIINETVPNRFSPKSPDKAHLNLHINSLELGDSAVYFCASSQDFGGAKNIQYFGAGTRLSVL.